The 9 T cell receptor beta chains below all came from one sample that was sequenced in a study of T cells in Graves' hyperthyroidism and ophthalmopathy. Regions amplified from RNA transcripts were the TCR beta CDR3 regions. The TCR CDR3 was amplified in a first-round RT-PCR using the HTBI primer set. TCRdb analysed the multiplex PCR reads with MiXCR anew, one entry per CDR3 protein. The sample contains roughly 570,000 distinct CDR3 sequences, around 46% of which appear only once. Material for sequencing was peripheral blood or thyroid tissue (not recorded which). All receptors derive from a woman aged 18-30 years with Graves' hyperthyroidism.

This clonotype has only one observation. V is TRBV29-1 and J is TRBJ2-6; the D gene could be TRBD1 or TRBD2 (5 bases each). V lost 5 bases and J lost 4, with 24 bases in between. The germline gives CDR1 SQVTM, CDR2 ANQGSEA. This CDR3 has 18 amino acids. DNA of the CDR3: TGCAGCGTTAGCGAAAAGTGGGGGAAAGTTGCAGGGGCCAACGTCCTGACTTTC. This codes for CSVSEKWGKVAGANVLTF.

The chain uses TRBV10-3 and TRBJ2-7; D uncertain. CDR1 is ENHRY and CDR2 is SYGVKD in the germline V gene. The CDR3 has 14 amino acids. Trimming removed 2 bases from V and 0 bases from J, with 8 bases in between. Written as DNA, the CDR3 is TGTGCCATCAGTGAGGAACCCAGCTCCTACGAGCAGTACTTC. Translating it yields CAISEEPSSYEQYF.

A single count supports this clonotype. The gene calls are TRBV29-1 and TRBJ2-7; D perhaps matches TRBD1 (5 bases). The V end was cut by 7 bases, the J end by 0 bases, with 10 bases between. The CDR3 runs 12 residues. In germline, CDR1 is SQVTM, CDR2 ANQGSEA. DNA for the CDR3: TGCAGCGGCAGGGCGAGCTCCTACGAGCAGTACTTC. The encoded protein is CSGRASSYEQYF.

In its sample, this clonotype was seen many times. V usage is TRBV24-1 and J usage is TRBJ1-1; no clear D gene. The germline V gene encodes CDR1 KGHDR and CDR2 SFDVKD. The V and J ends lost 4 bases and 12 bases respectively, with 17 bases between them. The CDR3 covers 13 residues. The DNA for the CDR3 is TGTGCCACCAGTGACGCCGCAAGGACGAAAACTTTCTTT. Its translation: CATSDAARTKTFF.

This clonotype has only a few counts. This sequence joins TRBV12-3 or TRBV12-4 and TRBJ2-5; 9 nucleotides line up with TRBD1. This CDR3 is 14 amino acids long. V was pared by 5 bases and J by 4 bases, with 5 bases of the junction left unmatched. CDR3: CASSTDRGGETQYF. DNA for the CDR3: TGTGCCAGCAGTACGGACAGGGGCGGAGAGACCCAGTACTTC.

The gene calls are TRBV20-1 and TRBJ2-5; 7 positions match TRBD2. Per germline, CDR1 DFQATT and CDR2 SNEGSKA (reference sequence). J gave up 2 bases and V 1 base, and 7 bases lay outside the gene matches. This CDR3 contains 15 residues. The CDR3 nucleotides read TGCAGTGCTAGAGGCCTTGCGGGGGTACAAGAGACCCAGTACTTC. Its translation: CSARGLAGVQETQYF.

About this clonotype: This sequence may be a read error, since a much larger clone differs from it by one base. The chain employs TRBV29-1 and TRBJ2-3; D is possibly TRBD1 or TRBD2 (5 bases each). Trimming pared 1 base from V and 10 bases from J, leaving 15 bases between. The germline V gene encodes CDR1 SQVTM and CDR2 ANQGSEA. The CDR3 is 13 amino acids. Written as DNA, the CDR3 is TGCAGCGTTGAAGTGGGGACCCTCAACCCGCAGTATTTT. This encodes CSVEVGTLNPQYF.

This clonotype was detected a few times. V is TRBV7-2 and J is TRBJ2-5, with 7 bases matching TRBD2. Unmatched junction bases numbered 15, after V lost 5 bases and J lost 3 bases. This CDR3 contains 17 residues. CDR1 and CDR2 from the germline V gene are SGHTA and FQGNSA. CDR3 sequence: CASSVGAQVREKETQYF. The CDR3 nucleotides are TGTGCCAGCAGCGTTGGGGCTCAAGTGCGGGAGAAAGAGACCCAGTACTTC. The complete variable domain, with remaining parts taken from reference TRBV7-2 and TRBJ2-5, reads GAGVSQSPSNKVTEKGKDVELRCDPISGHTALYWYRQSLGQGLEFLIYFQGNSAPDKSGLPSDRFSAERTGGSVSTLTIQRTQQEDSAVYLCASSVGAQVREKETQYFGPGTRLLVL.

On this clonotype: A read error is possible here, since a much larger clone lies one base away. It is likely a read error, because the conserved phenylalanine at the end of the CDR3 is missing. This sequence joins TRBV6-5 and TRBJ1-2; no reliable D call. V lost 11 bases and J lost 7, with 20 bases in between. This CDR3 has 13 amino acids. Germline V lookup: CDR1 MNHEY, CDR2 SVGAGI. The CDR3: CAWSVYRSGGYTS. CDR3 nucleotides: TGTGCCTGGAGTGTATACCGCTCGGGTGGCTACACCTCC.